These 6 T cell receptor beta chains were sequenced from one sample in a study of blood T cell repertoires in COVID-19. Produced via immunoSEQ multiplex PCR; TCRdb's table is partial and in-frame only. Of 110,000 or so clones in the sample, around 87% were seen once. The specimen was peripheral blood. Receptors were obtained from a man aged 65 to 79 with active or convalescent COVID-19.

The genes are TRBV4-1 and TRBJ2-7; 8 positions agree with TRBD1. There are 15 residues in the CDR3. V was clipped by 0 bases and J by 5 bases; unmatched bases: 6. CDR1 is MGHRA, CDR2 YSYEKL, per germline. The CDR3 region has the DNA TGCGCCAGCAGCCAAGAAAGGACAGGGCATAACGAGCAGTACTTC. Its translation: CASSQERTGHNEQYF.

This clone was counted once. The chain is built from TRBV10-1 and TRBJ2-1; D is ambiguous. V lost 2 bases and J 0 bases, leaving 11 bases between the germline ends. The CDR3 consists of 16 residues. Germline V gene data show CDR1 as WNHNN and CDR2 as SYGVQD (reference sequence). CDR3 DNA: TGCGCCAGCAGTGAGGGTGGCGGAAGCTCCTACAATGAGCAGTTCTTC. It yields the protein CASSEGGGSSYNEQFF.

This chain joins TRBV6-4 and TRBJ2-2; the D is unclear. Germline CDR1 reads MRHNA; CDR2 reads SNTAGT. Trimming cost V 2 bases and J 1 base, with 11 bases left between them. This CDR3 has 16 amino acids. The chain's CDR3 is CASSDKSGGNTGELFF. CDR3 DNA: TGTGCCAGCAGTGACAAGAGTGGCGGGAACACCGGGGAGCTGTTTTTT.

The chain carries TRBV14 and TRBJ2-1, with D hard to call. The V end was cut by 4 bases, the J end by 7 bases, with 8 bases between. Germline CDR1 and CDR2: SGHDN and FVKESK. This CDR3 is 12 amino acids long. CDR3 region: CASSPGQNEQFF. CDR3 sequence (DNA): TGTGCCAGCAGCCCTGGCCAGAATGAGCAGTTCTTC.

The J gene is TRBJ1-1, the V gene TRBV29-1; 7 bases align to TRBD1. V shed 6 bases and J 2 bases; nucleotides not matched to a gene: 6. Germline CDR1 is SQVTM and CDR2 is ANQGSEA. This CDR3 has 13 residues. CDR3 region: CSVARQGNTEAFF. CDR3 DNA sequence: TGCAGCGTCGCTAGACAGGGCAACACTGAAGCTTTCTTT.

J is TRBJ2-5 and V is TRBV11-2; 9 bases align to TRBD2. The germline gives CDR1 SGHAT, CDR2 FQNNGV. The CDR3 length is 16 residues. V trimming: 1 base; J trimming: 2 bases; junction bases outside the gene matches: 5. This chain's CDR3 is CASSLAVAGDQETQYF. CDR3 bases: TGTGCCAGCAGCTTAGCTGTAGCGGGAGATCAAGAGACCCAGTACTTC.